This T cell receptor beta chain was captured by sequencing in a study of blood T cell repertoires in COVID-19. Study-wide background: Samples of COVID-19 (acute and convalescent) were obtained from the United States, Italy and Spain.

The protocol was immunoSEQ multiplex PCR, while the TCRdb copy is restricted to in-frame clones and leaves out a portion. Of about 60,000 clones in the sample, 80% to 90% are singletons; the top ten hold roughly 1.4%. Germline CDR1 and CDR2: SGHTA and FQGNSA. J lost 2 bases, V lost 2 bases, and 4 bases had no gene match. The CDR3 runs to 16 residues. Sequences were obtained from peripheral blood. The receptor's source is a man in his fifties or sixties with acute or convalescent COVID-19. The genes are TRBV7-2 and TRBJ2-2, with 8 bases that match TRBD2. The CDR3 here is CASSLNSGTNTGELFF. The CDR3 nucleotides are TGTGCCAGCAGCTTAAATAGCGGGACCAACACCGGGGAGCTGTTTTTT.